The 17 T cell receptor beta chains presented below share a single source sample, sequenced in a study of blood T cell repertoires in COVID-19. Assay: immunoSEQ multiplex PCR; the TCRdb copy retains only in-frame clones and omits some. Among 250,000 to 350,000 clones, 92% were seen once, and the ten largest hold around 18%. The sample consisted of PBMCs or T cells enriched from blood (not recorded which). These receptors were taken from a woman aged 25 to 39 who had recovered from COVID-19.

The chain employs TRBV5-4 and TRBJ1-2; D ambiguous. Trimming took off 4 bases at V and 2 bases at J, with 15 bases between the two ends. The CDR3 runs to 15 residues. Germline assignment: CDR1 SGHNT and CDR2 YYREEE (reference sequence). The CDR3 DNA is TGTGCCAGCAGCGTTTCGGGGTCGCGGAACTATGGCTACACCTTC. It yields the protein CASSVSGSRNYGYTF.

This chain connects TRBV4-1 to TRBJ2-5, with 10 bases matching TRBD2. This CDR3 comprises 17 residues. Germline CDR1 MGHRA, CDR2 YSYEKL. Trimming at V came to 1 base and at J to 2 bases, leaving 7 bases not matched to a gene. The CDR3 DNA is TGCGCCAGCAGCCAAGTTTTCCTAGCGGGGGATCAAGAGACCCAGTACTTC. This codes for CASSQVFLAGDQETQYF.

The chain joins TRBV5-6 to TRBJ2-7; no clear D. Germline V gene lookup returns CDR1 SGHDT and CDR2 YYEEEE. Trimming took off 2 bases at V and 13 bases at J, with 13 bases between the two ends. The CDR3 is made up of 11 amino acids. CDR3 in DNA: TGTGCCAGCAGCTTCGGCCCCGAGACATACTTC. Residues: CASSFGPETYF.

The chain employs TRBV11-2 and TRBJ1-1; maybe TRBD1 (6 bases). The V gene lost 5 bases and the J gene lost 2 bases, with 12 bases spanning the gap. The CDR3 spans 14 residues. Germline assignment: CDR1 SGHAT and CDR2 FQNNGV. Here the CDR3 reads CASSPYRVNTEAFF. The CDR3 DNA is TGTGCCAGCAGCCCATACAGGGTAAACACTGAAGCTTTCTTT.

The DNA of the CDR3 is TGTGCCAGCAGCCAAGGGCCCGGACTAGCGGCCCCGGGCTCCTACAATGAGCAGTTCTTC. Encoded protein: CASSQGPGLAAPGSYNEQFF. The chain carries TRBV3-1 (or the pseudogene TRBV3-2) and TRBJ2-1; 10 bases are shared with TRBD2. From germline, CDR1 is LGHDT and CDR2 YNNKEL (reference sequence). V trimming: 1 base; J trimming: 0 bases; junction bases outside the gene matches: 12. This CDR3 region has 20 residues.

J is TRBJ1-1 and V is TRBV28; a possible D gene is TRBD1 (6 bases). Per germline, CDR1 MDHEN and CDR2 SYDVKM. Trimming shortened V by 1 base and J by 2 bases, and 17 bases separated the two germline ends. This CDR3 is built from 17 residues. The CDR3 reads CASSLSPGANLNTEAFF. CDR3 bases: TGTGCCAGCAGTTTATCCCCAGGGGCAAATCTTAACACTGAAGCTTTCTTT.

J is TRBJ2-1 and V is TRBV28; 7 nucleotides line up with TRBD1. Germline-derived CDR1 and CDR2 are MDHEN and SYDVKM. The CDR3 covers 14 residues. The V gene end was trimmed by 5 bases and the J gene end by 0 bases; junction bases not matched to a gene: 1. The CDR3 DNA sequence: TGTGCCAGCAGTGCAGGGGGCTCCTACAATGAGCAGTTCTTC. It translates to CASSAGGSYNEQFF.

The gene calls are TRBV28 and TRBJ2-2; unclear D gene. Trimming removed 3 bases from V and 6 bases from J, with 8 bases in between. This CDR3 is built from 13 residues. Germline V CDR1 and CDR2: MDHEN, SYDVKM. For the CDR3, the DNA is TGTGCCAGCAGTTTGAGACGGGCCGGGGAGCTGTTTTTT. Amino acids: CASSLRRAGELFF.

The chain recombines TRBV20-1 with TRBJ1-1; the D is unclear. The CDR3 is made up of 11 amino acids. Germline values: CDR1 DFQATT, CDR2 SNEGSKA (reference sequence). V gave up 6 bases and J gave up 6 bases, with 11 bases separating them. The CDR3 spells CSASGGSEAFF. DNA of the CDR3: TGCAGTGCCAGCGGCGGTTCTGAAGCTTTCTTT.

The chain employs TRBV18 and TRBJ1-2; 8 nucleotides line up with TRBD1. The germline gives CDR1 KGHSH, CDR2 LQKENI. The length of the CDR3 is 16 residues. With 3 bases clipped from V and 9 bases from J, the junction kept 15 bases outside the gene matches. This CDR3 reads CASSPGLTGAIASYTF. The CDR3 DNA reads as TGTGCCAGCTCACCGGGACTGACAGGGGCGATTGCGAGCTACACCTTC.

The chain uses TRBV6-5 and TRBJ2-3; D call uncertain. CDR1 and CDR2 (germline): MNHEY, SVGAGI. The CDR3 runs 14 residues. Trimming left V 0 bases short and J 0 bases short, with 4 bases between. CDR3 in amino acids: CASSYSQSTDTQYF. CDR3 bases: TGTGCCAGCAGTTACTCACAGAGCACAGATACGCAGTATTTT.

This rearrangement joins TRBV4-1 to TRBJ2-5; TRBD1 matches at 7 bases. This CDR3 is built from 16 residues. J lost 2 bases, V lost 0 bases, and 6 bases had no gene match. Germline-derived CDR1 and CDR2 are MGHRA and YSYEKL. CDR3 protein: CASSQEPGGIQETQYF. DNA for the CDR3: TGCGCCAGCAGCCAAGAACCAGGGGGAATACAAGAGACCCAGTACTTC.

This clone was picked up a small number of times. The chain combines TRBV7-9 with TRBJ1-1; D is ambiguous. Trimming stripped 5 bases from V and 4 bases from J, with 11 bases between. The CDR3 consists of 13 residues. Germline-derived CDR1 and CDR2 are SEHNR and FQNEAQ (reference sequence). CDR3: CASSPLGSTEAFF. CDR3 DNA: TGTGCCAGCAGCCCCCTAGGCTCCACTGAAGCTTTCTTT.

The chain employs TRBV19 and TRBJ1-5; D possibly corresponds to TRBD1 (5 bases). There are 17 residues in the CDR3. Germline CDR1 reads LNHDA; CDR2 reads SQIVND (reference sequence). V was cut by 3 bases and J by 0 bases, with 15 bases left in between. The CDR3 loop reads CASSIGGETYSNQPQHF. The CDR3 DNA reads as TGTGCCAGTAGTATCGGAGGGGAGACTTATAGCAATCAGCCCCAGCATTTT. Full variable domain (remainder filled in from reference TRBV19 and TRBJ1-5): DGGITQSPKYLFRKEGQNVTLSCEQNLNHDAMYWYRQDPGQGLRLIYYSQIVNDFQKGDIAEGYSVSREKKESFPLTVTSAQKNPTAFYLCASSIGGETYSNQPQHFGDGTRLSIL.

The CDR3 sequence: CASSQWQPGATQYF. The CDR3, as DNA: TGCGCCAGCAGTCAGTGGCAGCCAGGGGCAACCCAGTACTTC. The chain carries TRBV23-1 and TRBJ2-5, with D perhaps matching TRBD1 (6 bases). TRBV23-1 is filed as an ORF, its function uncertain. This CDR3 has 14 residues. Trimming pared 3 bases from V and 8 bases from J, leaving 16 bases between.

The V and J genes are TRBV28 and TRBJ2-7; the D gene is possibly TRBD1 (6 bases). From germline, CDR1 is MDHEN and CDR2 SYDVKM. Trimming stripped 3 bases from V and 4 bases from J, with 16 bases between. The CDR3 extends over 15 amino acids. CDR3 sequence (DNA): TGTGCCAGCAGTTTGGGACAATTCCACCCGTACGAGCAGTACTTC. It specifies CASSLGQFHPYEQYF. The full variable domain, its missing parts supplied by reference TRBV28 and TRBJ2-7, is DVKVTQSSRYLVKRTGEKVFLECVQDMDHENMFWYRQDPGLGLRLIYFSYDVKMKEKGDIPEGYSVSREKKERFSLILESASTNQTSMYLCASSLGQFHPYEQYFGPGTRLTVT.

V is TRBV28 and J is TRBJ2-7; TRBD2 agrees at 9 bases. Losses at the gene ends were 5 bases for V and 0 bases for J; bases not matched to a gene: 11. The germline gives CDR1 MDHEN, CDR2 SYDVKM. The CDR3 covers 17 residues. The CDR3 sequence is CASSLTSRAGGSYEQYF. The DNA of the CDR3 is TGTGCCAGCAGTCTTACTAGTAGAGCGGGAGGCTCCTACGAGCAGTACTTC.